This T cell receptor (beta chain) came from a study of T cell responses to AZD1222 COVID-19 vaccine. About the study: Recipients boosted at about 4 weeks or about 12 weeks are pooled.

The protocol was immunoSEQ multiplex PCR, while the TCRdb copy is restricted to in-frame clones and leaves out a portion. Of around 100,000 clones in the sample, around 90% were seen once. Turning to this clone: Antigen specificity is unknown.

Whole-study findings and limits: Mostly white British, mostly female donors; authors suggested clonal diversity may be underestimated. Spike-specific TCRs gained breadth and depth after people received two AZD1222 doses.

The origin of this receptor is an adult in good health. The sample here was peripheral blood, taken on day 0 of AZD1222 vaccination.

DNA for the CDR3: TGTGCCAGCAGCTTCAGGTGGAGCGGCCAAGAGACCCAGTACTTC. Residues: CASSFRWSGQETQYF. The rearrangement links TRBV11-2 to TRBJ2-5; the D gene is possibly TRBD2 (5 bases). Germline assignment: CDR1 SGHAT and CDR2 FQNNGV. V was pared by 3 bases and J by 1 base, with 12 bases between. This CDR3 comprises 15 residues.